A selection of T cell receptor beta chains follows, all from one sample in a study of identical twins. MiXCR, run by TCRdb on the 5' RACE reads, gives a single entry per CDR3 protein. The table has some 320,000 distinct CDR3 sequences, approximately 13% seen once; the top ten hold more than 6%. In addition, the sample was reused for a study of yellow fever vaccine responses in identical twins.

Sequencing input: CD8+ T cells sorted from blood. All receptors come from a woman aged 18-29 years in good health. Each CDR3 is given with its conserved first and last residue. Each record gives: clone size, J gene, V gene, D gene, CDR3 DNA, CDR3 protein. D genes are given only for firm matches. Only some rows state a clone size, as once, few, many or a class for expanded clones.

size: many
J: TRBJ1-1
V: TRBV12-3/TRBV12-4
D: TRBD1
DNA: TGTGCCAGCAGTTGGACAGGTATGAACACTGAAGCTTTCTTT
CDR3: CASSWTGMNTEAFF

size: few
J: TRBJ2-5
V: TRBV14
D: -
DNA: TGTGCCAGCAGCCAAGAGTACAGAGGGCCTCATGAGACCCAGTACTTC
CDR3: CASSQEYRGPHETQYF

size: -
J: TRBJ2-4
V: TRBV7-9
D: -
DNA: TGTGTCAGCAGCCTGACCCATGGGGAAAACATTCAGTACTTC
CDR3: CVSSLTHGENIQYF

size: -
J: TRBJ2-3
V: TRBV27
D: TRBD2
DNA: TGTGCCAGCAGTTTTGTTCTAGCGGGAGTAATTGATACGCAGTATTTT
CDR3: CASSFVLAGVIDTQYF

size: few
J: TRBJ2-7
V: TRBV4-1
D: TRBD1
DNA: TGCGCCAGCAGCCACCCAGGACAGGTTGGTTACGAGCAGTACTTC
CDR3: CASSHPGQVGYEQYF

size: -
J: TRBJ2-3
V: TRBV28
D: -
DNA: TGTGCCAGCAGTCCCACTAGCAGTGTGGGGGATACGCAGTATTTT
CDR3: CASSPTSSVGDTQYF

size: -
J: TRBJ2-2
V: TRBV14
D: -
DNA: TGTGCCAGCAGCCAAGTTATTCTGGCGGGATTTCTGGGCGGGGGCCTGAACACCGGGGAGCTGTTTTTT
CDR3: CASSQVILAGFLGGGLNTGELFF

size: few
J: TRBJ1-5
V: TRBV12-3/TRBV12-4
D: -
DNA: TGTGCCAGCAGTTTAGCCCGGAATCAGCCCCAGCATTTT
CDR3: CASSLARNQPQHF

size: few
J: TRBJ2-4
V: TRBV5-1
D: -
DNA: TGCGCCAGCACCCCTCCGGGCGGGGCCAAAAACATTCAGTACTTC
CDR3: CASTPPGGAKNIQYF

size: few
J: TRBJ2-7
V: TRBV7-3
D: -
DNA: TGTGCCAGCAGCTTAATGGCTTCGGGGGAGCAGTACTTC
CDR3: CASSLMASGEQYF

size: -
J: TRBJ2-7
V: TRBV10-3
D: -
DNA: TGTGCCATCAGTGGGGGACTGGACGTTGAGCAGTACTTC
CDR3: CAISGGLDVEQYF

size: few
J: TRBJ1-5
V: TRBV5-6
D: TRBD1
DNA: TGTGCCAGCAGCTTCGGGACAGCCGGTCAGCCCCAGCATTTT
CDR3: CASSFGTAGQPQHF

size: few
J: TRBJ2-2
V: TRBV12-3/TRBV12-4
D: -
DNA: TGTGCCAGCGGAGTAGCTGGGACCGGGGAGCTGTTTTTT
CDR3: CASGVAGTGELFF

size: few
J: TRBJ1-5
V: TRBV4-1
D: -
DNA: TGCGCCAGCAGCCAGATACGAACAGGGAATCAGCCCCAGCATTTT
CDR3: CASSQIRTGNQPQHF

size: few
J: TRBJ2-1
V: TRBV24-1
D: -
DNA: TGTGCCACCAGTGATTTGGCAGGGAATGAGCAGTTCTTC
CDR3: CATSDLAGNEQFF

size: many
J: TRBJ2-1
V: TRBV20-1
D: -
DNA: TGCAGTGCTAGAGGCCTAGTCGACAGCTCCTACAATGAGCAGTTCTTC
CDR3: CSARGLVDSSYNEQFF

size: many
J: TRBJ2-7
V: TRBV9
D: -
DNA: TGTGCCAGCAGCACCGGGACCTCCTCCTACGAGCAGTACTTC
CDR3: CASSTGTSSYEQYF

size: -
J: TRBJ1-6
V: TRBV9
D: TRBD1
DNA: TGTGCCAGCAGCGTAGCGGGGACAGTTAATTCACCCCTCCACTTT
CDR3: CASSVAGTVNSPLHF

size: -
J: TRBJ2-1
V: TRBV20-1
D: -
DNA: TGCAGTGCTAGTGAGGGGGGCCCCCGGTGGAATGAGCAGTTCTTC
CDR3: CSASEGGPRWNEQFF

size: few
J: TRBJ2-1
V: TRBV6-1
D: -
DNA: TGTGCCAGCACCAAAAACCCAGGGGGGTCTGGTGATGAGCAGTTCTTC
CDR3: CASTKNPGGSGDEQFF

size: many
J: TRBJ1-5
V: TRBV7-6
D: -
DNA: TGTGCCAGCAGCTTAACGGGCGTCATAGGGGATAGCAATCAGCCCCAGCATTTT
CDR3: CASSLTGVIGDSNQPQHF

size: -
J: TRBJ2-7
V: TRBV24-1
D: -
DNA: TGTGCCACCAGTCCTGGACACTCCTACGAGCAGTACTTC
CDR3: CATSPGHSYEQYF

size: few
J: TRBJ1-2
V: TRBV7-9
D: -
DNA: TGTGCCAGCAGCTTAATTGAGCGCGCCTATGGCTACACCTTC
CDR3: CASSLIERAYGYTF

size: many
J: TRBJ2-3
V: TRBV9
D: -
DNA: TGTGCCAGCAGCGTTGAGGGCGGCACAGATACGCAGTATTTT
CDR3: CASSVEGGTDTQYF

size: few
J: TRBJ2-1
V: TRBV5-4
D: -
DNA: TGTGCCAGCAGCTTTGCAGGGGAGGGCCCGTTGGAGGGTGAGCAGTTCTTC
CDR3: CASSFAGEGPLEGEQFF

size: -
J: TRBJ2-1
V: TRBV4-1
D: -
DNA: TGCGCCAGCAGCCACACAGGGAGCTCCTACAATGAGCAGTTCTTC
CDR3: CASSHTGSSYNEQFF

size: -
J: TRBJ2-1
V: TRBV7-3
D: TRBD1
DNA: TGTGCCAGCAGCTTAGATCCGGGACAGCCATACAATGAGCAGTTCTTC
CDR3: CASSLDPGQPYNEQFF

size: -
J: TRBJ2-1
V: TRBV27
D: -
DNA: TGTGCCAGCAGTGCGGGACTTTCGGATGAGCAGTTCTTC
CDR3: CASSAGLSDEQFF

size: few
J: TRBJ2-2
V: TRBV7-9
D: -
DNA: TGTGCCAGCAGCTCTCTTAACACCGGGGAGCTGTTTTTT
CDR3: CASSSLNTGELFF

size: -
J: TRBJ2-1
V: TRBV6-5
D: TRBD1
DNA: TGTGCCAGCAGTTCCTCCGGGACAGGGGCGAATGAGCAGTTCTTC
CDR3: CASSSSGTGANEQFF

size: few
J: TRBJ1-6
V: TRBV7-2
D: TRBD1
DNA: TGTGCCAGCAGTCAACGGACAGGGGATTCACCCCTCCACTTT
CDR3: CASSQRTGDSPLHF

size: -
J: TRBJ2-5
V: TRBV24-1
D: -
DNA: TGTGCCACCAGTGATTTGGTTCAGGGAGAGACCCAGTACTTC
CDR3: CATSDLVQGETQYF

size: many
J: TRBJ2-5
V: TRBV12-3/TRBV12-4
D: TRBD1
DNA: TGTGCCAGCAGCTGGGGACAGGGTGAAGAGACCCAGTACTTC
CDR3: CASSWGQGEETQYF

size: many
J: TRBJ2-2
V: TRBV28
D: -
DNA: TGTGCCAGCAGCCTTACACCGACAGTGAACACCGGGGAGCTGTTTTTT
CDR3: CASSLTPTVNTGELFF

size: -
J: TRBJ2-3
V: TRBV13
D: -
DNA: TGTGCCAGCAGCTTACGAAAGCGCACAGATACGCAGTATTTT
CDR3: CASSLRKRTDTQYF

size: -
J: TRBJ2-5
V: TRBV7-2
D: -
DNA: TGTGCCAGCAGCCCTACAGGAGGCGGGACCCAGTACTTC
CDR3: CASSPTGGGTQYF

size: few
J: TRBJ2-7
V: TRBV6-1
D: TRBD1
DNA: TGTGCCAGCAGGATCGGGACAGGTACCTACGAGCAGTACTTC
CDR3: CASRIGTGTYEQYF

size: -
J: TRBJ2-7
V: TRBV2
D: TRBD2
DNA: TGTGCCAGCAGTGAAAGACTAGCGTACTTCTACGAGCAGTACTTC
CDR3: CASSERLAYFYEQYF

size: few
J: TRBJ2-1
V: TRBV10-1
D: TRBD1
DNA: TGCGCCAGCAGTGCGACAGGGCAAAACAATGAGCAGTTCTTC
CDR3: CASSATGQNNEQFF

size: many
J: TRBJ2-5
V: TRBV7-9
D: TRBD1
DNA: TGTGCCAGCAGCTTAAGGGGACAGGGATACCAAGAGACCCAGTACTTC
CDR3: CASSLRGQGYQETQYF

size: -
J: TRBJ2-5
V: TRBV21-1
D: -
DNA: TGTGCCAGCAGCAAAGGCTGCGGGGGTCTTGTCGAGACCCAGTACTTC
CDR3: CASSKGCGGLVETQYF

size: few
J: TRBJ1-2
V: TRBV9
D: -
DNA: TGTGCCAGCAGCGTAGGGTACCCTAACTATGGCTACACCTTC
CDR3: CASSVGYPNYGYTF

size: -
J: TRBJ1-2
V: TRBV7-9
D: TRBD1
DNA: TGTGCCAGCAGCTTGGAGGGACAGGGTCGACGCGGCTACACCTTC
CDR3: CASSLEGQGRRGYTF

size: -
J: TRBJ2-1
V: TRBV6-2/TRBV6-3
D: -
DNA: TGTGCCAGCAGTACGGGTCGGGGAGGTAGGAATGAGCAGTTCTTC
CDR3: CASSTGRGGRNEQFF

size: few
J: TRBJ1-1
V: TRBV6-1
D: TRBD1
DNA: TGTGCCAGCCGAGTAGACAGGGGGTATTCCGCGAACACTGAAGCTTTCTTT
CDR3: CASRVDRGYSANTEAFF

size: few
J: TRBJ2-7
V: TRBV18
D: TRBD2
DNA: TGTGCCAGCTCACTTTGGCAACTAGCGGGAGGCCATACCACCTACGAGCAGTACTTC
CDR3: CASSLWQLAGGHTTYEQYF

size: -
J: TRBJ1-2
V: TRBV4-1
D: -
DNA: TGCGCCAGCAGCCAAGAGGAGGGGAGAGGATATGGCTACACCTTC
CDR3: CASSQEEGRGYGYTF

size: few
J: TRBJ1-5
V: TRBV12-3/TRBV12-4
D: TRBD1
DNA: TGTGCCAGCAGTTTAGGGGGACAGGGGAGGAGGGATCAGCCCCAGCATTTT
CDR3: CASSLGGQGRRDQPQHF

size: -
J: TRBJ2-2
V: TRBV7-6
D: -
DNA: TGTGCCAGCAGCTTAGTTTCTAGCTCCGGGGAGCTGTTTTTT
CDR3: CASSLVSSSGELFF

size: many
J: TRBJ2-3
V: TRBV6-8
D: -
DNA: TGTGCCAGCAGCCAGATGGGACTCCGCACAGATACGCAGTATTTT
CDR3: CASSQMGLRTDTQYF

size: few
J: TRBJ2-1
V: TRBV28
D: TRBD2
DNA: TGTGCCAGCAGTTTATTTGCTAGCGGGGGGCGTTACAATGAGCAGTTCTTC
CDR3: CASSLFASGGRYNEQFF

size: -
J: TRBJ2-1
V: TRBV12-3/TRBV12-4
D: -
DNA: TGTGCCAGCCTTTCGACCTCCGTATCCTGCAATGAGCAGTTCTTC
CDR3: CASLSTSVSCNEQFF

size: -
J: TRBJ2-3
V: TRBV7-8
D: -
DNA: TGTGCCAGCAGCTTGACCAAAGGGGGGGCAGATACGCAGTATTTT
CDR3: CASSLTKGGADTQYF

size: many
J: TRBJ2-7
V: TRBV7-8
D: -
DNA: TGTGCCAGCAGCCCAGAGGCTAGCGTCAGACCCTCCTACGAGCAGTACTTC
CDR3: CASSPEASVRPSYEQYF

size: -
J: TRBJ2-5
V: TRBV4-1
D: -
DNA: TGCGCCAGCAGCCAAGATCTACAGGGAGGAGAGACCCAGTACTTC
CDR3: CASSQDLQGGETQYF

size: many
J: TRBJ2-5
V: TRBV12-3/TRBV12-4
D: TRBD2
DNA: TGTGCCAGCAGTATTTTTGAAGGACTAGCGGGACTCCAGTACTTC
CDR3: CASSIFEGLAGLQYF

size: few
J: TRBJ2-7
V: TRBV6-5
D: -
DNA: TGTGCCAGCAGTTACGCGGCTTCCTACGAGCAGTACTTC
CDR3: CASSYAASYEQYF

size: few
J: TRBJ2-5
V: TRBV7-8
D: TRBD2
DNA: TGTGCCAGCAGCTTAATGCTAGCGGGGGGGCCGGGAGAGACCCAGTACTTC
CDR3: CASSLMLAGGPGETQYF